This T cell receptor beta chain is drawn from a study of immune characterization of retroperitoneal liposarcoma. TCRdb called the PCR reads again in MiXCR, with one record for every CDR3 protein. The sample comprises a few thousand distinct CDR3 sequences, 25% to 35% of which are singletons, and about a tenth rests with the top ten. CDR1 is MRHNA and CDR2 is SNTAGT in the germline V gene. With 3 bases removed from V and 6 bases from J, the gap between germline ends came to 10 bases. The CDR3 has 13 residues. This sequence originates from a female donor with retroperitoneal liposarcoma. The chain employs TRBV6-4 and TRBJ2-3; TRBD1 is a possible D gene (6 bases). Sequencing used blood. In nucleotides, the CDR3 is TGTGCCAGCAGTGAGGACAGCGAGGATACGCAGTATTTT. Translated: CASSEDSEDTQYF.